Listed below are T cell receptor beta chains from one sample, sequenced in a study of beta chain features in type 1 diabetes. TCRdb's copy holds only in-frame clones and misses some; the assay was immunoSEQ multiplex PCR. The table shows 240,000 or so clones, with approximately 14% occurring only once. Material: naive CD4+ T cells from blood. These TCRs come from a man younger than 40 with type 1 diabetes. The CDR3 runs from the conserved cysteine through the conserved F or W. Where a row states a size, it is once, few, many or the class of an expanded clone; other rows omit it.

j_call cdr3_length clone_size v_call cdr3_aa
TRBJ2-7 12 - TRBV5-1 CASSSRQNEQYF
TRBJ2-1 14 - TRBV15 CATSRDPSANEQFF
TRBJ2-1 12 - TRBV27 CASSPAGHEQFF
TRBJ2-5 15 few TRBV4-1 CASSLYVRDQETQYF
TRBJ1-1 14 - TRBV7-9 CASSATGWSTEAFF
TRBJ2-3 16 few TRBV4-1 CASSQVGQWSTDTQYF
TRBJ1-2 15 - TRBV30 CAWSVDSGQLYGYTF
TRBJ2-4 18 - TRBV7-9 CASSPVRGRGVAKNIQYF
TRBJ2-1 16 few TRBV7-8 CASSLAPYSSYNEQFF
TRBJ1-5 17 - TRBV27 CASSKPPPGEGYQPQHF
TRBJ1-2 15 - TRBV11-3 CASSPLGGQGNGYTF
TRBJ1-2 12 few TRBV5-6 CASSLFSYGYTF
TRBJ2-1 15 few TRBV4-1 CASSKTGGNYNEQFF
TRBJ1-3 15 few TRBV4-1 CASSRNGDSGNTIYF
TRBJ1-1 15 - TRBV6-1 CASKPTVGVNTEAFF
TRBJ2-1 19 few TRBV7-2 CASSLSGTSGVISYNEQFF
TRBJ2-3 14 - TRBV18 CASSPPLAADTQYF
TRBJ1-1 15 few TRBV6-1 CASTTITGLRTEAFF
TRBJ2-3 15 many TRBV7-9 CASSLASGSTDTQYF
TRBJ2-1 14 once TRBV30 CAWGLAPLVREQFF
TRBJ1-1 15 once TRBV6-6 CASSYDADMNTEAFF
TRBJ2-1 15 few TRBV7-2 CASSSPGQAYNEQFF
TRBJ2-3 13 - TRBV7-2 CASSLARRDTQYF
TRBJ2-3 13 few TRBV27 CASRTHRGGTQYF
TRBJ1-2 14 - TRBV5-6 CASRRGGASYGYTF
TRBJ1-1 14 - TRBV5-4 CASSFGGTNTEAFF
TRBJ2-1 13 - TRBV5-1 CASTPDRNNEQFF
TRBJ2-5 17 few TRBV11-2 CASSLELTSGGQGTQYF
TRBJ2-5 15 few TRBV19 CASSRDSAYQETQYF
TRBJ2-7 11 few TRBV14 CASSQAYEQYF
TRBJ1-2 14 - TRBV6-6 CASSYDRSAGGYTF
TRBJ1-1 13 - TRBV7-9 CASSSQGMGEAFF
TRBJ1-2 14 few TRBV2 CASRGRQANYGYTF
TRBJ1-1 15 few TRBV18 CASSLRGASNTEAFF
TRBJ2-7 13 few TRBV7-9 CASSLSRAHEQYF
TRBJ2-3 18 - TRBV5-4 CASSFGRAGGPGTDTQYF
TRBJ1-3 15 few TRBV7-9 CASSPVPTSGNTIYF
TRBJ1-4 13 few TRBV29-1 CSVEVQGSEKLFF
TRBJ1-2 14 - TRBV28 CASRRPGQGYGYTF
TRBJ1-1 15 - TRBV2 CASSERTPVNTEAFF